These 10 T cell receptor beta chains share one sample of origin, sequenced in a study of OX40 agonist ivuxolimab in advanced cancers. The protocol was immunoSEQ multiplex PCR, while the TCRdb copy is restricted to in-frame clones and leaves out a portion. The sample has about 96,000 clones, approximately 80% seen once; the top ten hold about 6%. The starting material was CD4+ or CD8+ T cells sorted from blood, obtained in a trial of the OX40 agonist ivuxolimab. The receptors shown here come from an adult with an advanced solid tumor such as melanoma, head and neck, liver or kidney cancer.

The chain employs TRBV18 and TRBJ2-3, with D uncertain. Germline CDR1 reads KGHSH; CDR2 reads LQKENI. The ends were cut back, 3 bases at V and 0 bases at J, with 7 bases in the middle. The CDR3 is made up of 14 amino acids. The CDR3 nucleotides read TGTGCCAGCTCACCGGGGTTCAGCACAGATACGCAGTATTTT. It translates to CASSPGFSTDTQYF.

In this sample, this clone turned up once. The J gene is TRBJ2-4, the V gene TRBV5-6; TRBD1 agrees at 7 bases. Losses at the gene ends were 3 bases for V and 5 bases for J; bases not matched to a gene: 8. There are 15 residues in the CDR3. CDR1 SGHDT and CDR2 YYEEEE come from the germline V gene. CDR3 protein: CASSYLTGTENIQYF. CDR3 nucleotide sequence: TGTGCCAGCAGCTACCTAACCGGGACAGAAAACATTCAGTACTTC.

The genes are TRBV10-1 and TRBJ2-5; a possible D gene is TRBD2 (6 bases). Per germline, CDR1 WNHNN and CDR2 SYGVQD (reference sequence). This CDR3 has 16 amino acids. The germline V and J ends were trimmed by 4 bases and 4 bases, with 19 bases remaining between them. In DNA form, the CDR3 reads TGCGCCAGCAGTGCGGGACCAGGACGGAGGGCAGAGACCCAGTACTTC. It yields the protein CASSAGPGRRAETQYF.

The rearrangement uses TRBV2 and TRBJ2-7; 9 bases agree with TRBD1. The V gene end was trimmed by 6 bases and the J gene end by 3 bases; junction bases not matched to a gene: 3. Germline CDR1 SNHLY, CDR2 FYNNEI. The CDR3 has 13 residues. CDR3 nucleotide sequence: TGTGCCAGCAGCCGGGACAGGGACTACGAGCAGTACTTC. Protein product: CASSRDRDYEQYF.

This sequence joins TRBV5-1 and TRBJ1-1, with 7 bases that match TRBD1. Germline lookup yields CDR1 SGHRS and CDR2 YFSETQ. V lost 4 bases to trimming and J lost 4 bases; unmatched junction nucleotides: 7. The CDR3 spans 14 residues. The CDR3 DNA is TGCGCCAGCAGCCGGCAGGGGGGTGGCACTGAAGCTTTCTTT. Translated: CASSRQGGGTEAFF.

V gene TRBV27 combines with J gene TRBJ1-1; D perhaps matches TRBD1 (5 bases). This CDR3 comprises 15 residues. V was cut by 1 base and J by 1 base, with 10 bases left in between. Per the germline V gene, CDR1 is MNHEY and CDR2 is SMNVEV (reference sequence). The CDR3 sequence is CASSLWGVANTEAFF. Here the CDR3 DNA reads TGTGCCAGCAGTTTATGGGGGGTAGCGAACACTGAAGCTTTCTTT.

The chain links TRBV19 to TRBJ2-7; tentative D call: TRBD2 (5 bases). CDR1 is LNHDA and CDR2 is SQIVND in the germline V gene (reference sequence). Between the trimmed V and J ends, which lost 3 bases and 3 bases, there was a span of 9 bases. The CDR3 has 13 amino acids. The CDR3 reads CASSISLGYEQYF. In DNA form, the CDR3 reads TGTGCCAGTAGTATTTCACTAGGCTACGAGCAGTACTTC.

The V and J genes are TRBV5-6 and TRBJ1-2; 7 nucleotides agree with TRBD1. CDR1 is SGHDT and CDR2 is YYEEEE in the germline V gene. V dropped 0 bases and J dropped 2; count of bases not matched to a gene: 1. The CDR3 has 14 amino acids. In DNA form, the CDR3 reads TGTGCCAGCAGCTTGGGCAGGGGGAACTATGGCTACACCTTC. Its translation: CASSLGRGNYGYTF.

The CDR3 reads CASRVNPRYGYTF. The CDR3 DNA follows: TGTGCCAGCAGGGTTAACCCACGCTATGGCTACACCTTC. V gene TRBV6-5 combines with J gene TRBJ1-2; no reliable D call. The CDR3 is made up of 13 amino acids. V was pared by 6 bases and J by 4 bases, with 12 bases between. Looked up from germline, CDR1 is MNHEY and CDR2 is SVGAGI.

V gene TRBV6-5 combines with J gene TRBJ1-2, with 9 bases lining up with TRBD1. Germline values: CDR1 MNHEY, CDR2 SVGAGI. The CDR3 has 14 amino acids. After removal of 5 bases from V and 5 bases from J, the junction contained 6 bases not matched to a gene. The CDR3 region has the DNA TGTGCCAGCAGTACAGGGGGCCTACCTTATGGCTACACCTTC. Protein: CASSTGGLPYGYTF.